This T cell receptor beta chain appears in the sequencing data of a study of naive and memory T cell subsets. Study results and limitations: Possibly reflecting memory cells re-expressing CD45RA, a few larger clonotypes occurred in naive repertoires, especially CD8. There was no ground truth to check naive and memory subset results.

The beta constant-region primer was an equimolar mix of two oligonucleotides covering TRBC1 and TRBC2. Ligated cDNA was amplified by four rounds of PCR with nested alpha and beta constant-region primers and SP2. The cDNA 3' end received a ligated single-stranded oligonucleotide carrying the SP2 primer and a 12-nucleotide UMI. Each CDR3 protein is one row after TCRdb ran MiXCR on the UMI-ligation and nested PCR reads. The sample shows around 140,000 distinct CDR3 sequences, 20% to 25% of them seen only once. This clonotype was detected a few times. Antigen: not known. This receptor was obtained from a human donor in good health. Sequences were obtained from naive CD4+ T cells from blood.

The CDR3: CASSPSSGHYEQYF. Written as DNA, the CDR3 is TGTGCCAGCAGCCCCTCCTCGGGTCACTACGAGCAGTACTTC. The V call is TRBV12-3 or TRBV12-4, the J call TRBJ2-7, with unresolved D. The CDR3 consists of 14 residues. Trimming removed 6 bases from V and 3 bases from J, with 15 bases in between.